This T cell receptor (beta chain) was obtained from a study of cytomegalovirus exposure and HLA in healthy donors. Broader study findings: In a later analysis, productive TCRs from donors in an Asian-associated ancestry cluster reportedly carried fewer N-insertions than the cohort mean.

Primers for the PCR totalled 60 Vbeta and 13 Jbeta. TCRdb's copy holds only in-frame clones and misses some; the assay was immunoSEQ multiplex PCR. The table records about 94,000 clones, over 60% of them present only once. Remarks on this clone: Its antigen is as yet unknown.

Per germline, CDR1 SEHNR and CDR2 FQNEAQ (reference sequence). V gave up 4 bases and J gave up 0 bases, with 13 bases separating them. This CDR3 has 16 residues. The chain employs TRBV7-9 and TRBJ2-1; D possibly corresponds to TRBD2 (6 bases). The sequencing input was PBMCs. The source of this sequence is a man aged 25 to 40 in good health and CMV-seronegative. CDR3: CASSWTTSSSYNEQFF. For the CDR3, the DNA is TGTGCCAGCAGCTGGACAACTAGCAGCTCCTACAATGAGCAGTTCTTC.